This paragraph covers one T cell receptor (beta chain) sequence. What it recognizes is unknown. These data come from a study of graft-versus-host responses after intestinal transplantation. Turning to the study itself: All of the recipients had induction that used anti-thymocyte globulin, then tacrolimus and steroids for 2 to 3 years.

Here immunoSEQ multiplex PCR was the method, and the copy in TCRdb shows in-frame clones only, minus some. The table records about 85,000 clones, approximately 90% of them present only once. Whole-study results and caveats: There were GvH clones found in recipient marrow, and some of them appeared first in ileum or blood. Declining HvG levels early post-transplant were linked to peak circulating GvH clone levels. Allograft clonal ratios (graft-versus-host to host-versus-graft) were high in patients who had graft-donor T cell macrochimerism.

This CDR3 contains 13 residues. The germline V gene has CDR1 SGHDT and CDR2 YYEEEE. The ends were cut back, 0 bases at V and 7 bases at J, with 10 bases in the middle. The sequence derives from a human donor who was the organ donor for an intestinal transplant. V is TRBV5-6 and J is TRBJ1-1; D is unresolved. Sequencing was performed on unstimulated CD8+ T cells sorted from spleen or lymph node cells, taken before transplant. The CDR3 is CASSLAGPNEAFF. The CDR3 DNA reads TGTGCCAGCAGCTTGGCAGGCCCAAATGAAGCTTTCTTT.